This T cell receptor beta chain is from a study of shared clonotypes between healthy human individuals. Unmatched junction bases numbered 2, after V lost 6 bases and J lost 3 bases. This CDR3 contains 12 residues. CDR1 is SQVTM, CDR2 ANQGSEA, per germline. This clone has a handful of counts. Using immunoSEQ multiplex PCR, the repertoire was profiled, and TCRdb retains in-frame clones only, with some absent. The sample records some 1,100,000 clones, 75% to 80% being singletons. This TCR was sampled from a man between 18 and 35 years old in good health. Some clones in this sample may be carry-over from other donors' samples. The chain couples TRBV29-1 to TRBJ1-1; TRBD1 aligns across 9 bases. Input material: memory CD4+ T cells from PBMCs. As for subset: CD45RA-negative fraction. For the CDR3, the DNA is TGCAGCGTCGACAGGGGGGACACTGAAGCTTTCTTT. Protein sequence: CSVDRGDTEAFF.